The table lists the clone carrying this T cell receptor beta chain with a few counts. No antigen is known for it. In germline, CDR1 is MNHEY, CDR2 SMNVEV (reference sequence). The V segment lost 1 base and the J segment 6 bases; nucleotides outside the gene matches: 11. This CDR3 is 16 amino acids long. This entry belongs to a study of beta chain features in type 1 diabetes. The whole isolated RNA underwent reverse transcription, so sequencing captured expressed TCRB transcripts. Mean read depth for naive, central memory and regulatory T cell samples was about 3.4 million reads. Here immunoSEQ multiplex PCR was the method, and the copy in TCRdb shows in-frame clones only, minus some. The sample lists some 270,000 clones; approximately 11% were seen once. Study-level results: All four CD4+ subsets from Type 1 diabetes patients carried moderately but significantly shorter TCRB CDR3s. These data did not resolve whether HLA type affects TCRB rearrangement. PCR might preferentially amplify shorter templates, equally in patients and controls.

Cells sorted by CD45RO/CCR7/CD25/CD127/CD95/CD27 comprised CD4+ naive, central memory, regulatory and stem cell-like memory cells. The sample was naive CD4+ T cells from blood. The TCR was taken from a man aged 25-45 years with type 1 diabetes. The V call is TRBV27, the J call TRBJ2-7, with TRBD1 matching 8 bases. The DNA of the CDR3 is TGTGCCAGCAGTTTATTGGATACAGGGGGTATAGCCGAGCAGTACTTC. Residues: CASSLLDTGGIAEQYF.